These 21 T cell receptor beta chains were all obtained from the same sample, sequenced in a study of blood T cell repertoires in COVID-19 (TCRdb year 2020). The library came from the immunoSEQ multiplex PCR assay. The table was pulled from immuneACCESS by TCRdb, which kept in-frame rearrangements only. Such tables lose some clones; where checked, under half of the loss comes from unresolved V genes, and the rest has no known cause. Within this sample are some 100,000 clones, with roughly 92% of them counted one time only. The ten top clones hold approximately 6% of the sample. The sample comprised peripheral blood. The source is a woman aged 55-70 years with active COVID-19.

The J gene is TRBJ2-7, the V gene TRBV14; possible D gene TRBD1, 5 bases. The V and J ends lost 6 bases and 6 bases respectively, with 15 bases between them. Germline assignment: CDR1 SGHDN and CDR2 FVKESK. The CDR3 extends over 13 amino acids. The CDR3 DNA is TGTGCCAGCAGTTCGGCCAGGGTTGGCGAGCAGTACTTC. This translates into CASSSARVGEQYF.

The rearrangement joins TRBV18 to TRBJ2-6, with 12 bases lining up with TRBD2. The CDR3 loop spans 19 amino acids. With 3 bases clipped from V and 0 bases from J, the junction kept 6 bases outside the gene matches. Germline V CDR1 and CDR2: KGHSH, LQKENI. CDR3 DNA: TGTGCCAGCTCACCTCGGACTAGCGGGATATCCTCTGGGGCCAACGTCCTGACTTTC. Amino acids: CASSPRTSGISSGANVLTF. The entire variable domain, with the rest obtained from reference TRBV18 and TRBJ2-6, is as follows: NAGVMQNPRHLVRRRGQEARLRCSPMKGHSHVYWYRQLPEEGLKFMVYLQKENIIDESGMPKERFSAEFPKEGPSILRIQQVVRGDSAAYFCASSPRTSGISSGANVLTFGAGSRLTVL.

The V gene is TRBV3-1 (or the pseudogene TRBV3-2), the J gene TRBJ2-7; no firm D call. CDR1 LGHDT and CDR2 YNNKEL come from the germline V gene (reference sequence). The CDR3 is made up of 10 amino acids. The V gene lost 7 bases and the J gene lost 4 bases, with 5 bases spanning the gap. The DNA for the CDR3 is TGTGCCAGCACCTTATACGAGCAGTACTTC. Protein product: CASTLYEQYF.

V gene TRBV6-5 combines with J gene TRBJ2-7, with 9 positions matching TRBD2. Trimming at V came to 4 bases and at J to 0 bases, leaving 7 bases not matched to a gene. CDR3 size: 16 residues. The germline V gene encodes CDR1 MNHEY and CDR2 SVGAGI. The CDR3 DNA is TGTGCCAGCAGTTCCATCGCTAGCGGGGACTCCTACGAGCAGTACTTC. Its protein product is CASSSIASGDSYEQYF.

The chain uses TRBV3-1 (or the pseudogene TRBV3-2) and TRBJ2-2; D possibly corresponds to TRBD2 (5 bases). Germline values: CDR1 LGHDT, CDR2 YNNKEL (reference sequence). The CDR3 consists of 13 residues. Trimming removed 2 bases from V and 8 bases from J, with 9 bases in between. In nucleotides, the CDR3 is TGTGCCAGCAGCCAACTTTCGGGAGGGGAGCTGTTTTTT. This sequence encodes CASSQLSGGELFF.

In DNA form, the CDR3 reads TGCAGCGTTGGAGGACTAGCGGGATACACAGATACGCAGTATTTT. This translates into CSVGGLAGYTDTQYF. This chain links TRBV29-1 with TRBJ2-3; TRBD2 aligns across 12 bases. Germline CDR1 reads SQVTM; CDR2 reads ANQGSEA. The CDR3 contains 15 residues. J gave up 2 bases and V 4 bases, and 4 bases lay outside the gene matches.

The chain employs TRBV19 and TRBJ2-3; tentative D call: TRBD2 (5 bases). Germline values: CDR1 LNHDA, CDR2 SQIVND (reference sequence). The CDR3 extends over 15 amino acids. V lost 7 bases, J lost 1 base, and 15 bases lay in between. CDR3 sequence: CASKSDSRRTDTQYF. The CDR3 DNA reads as TGTGCCAGTAAATCGGACTCAAGACGCACAGATACGCAGTATTTT.

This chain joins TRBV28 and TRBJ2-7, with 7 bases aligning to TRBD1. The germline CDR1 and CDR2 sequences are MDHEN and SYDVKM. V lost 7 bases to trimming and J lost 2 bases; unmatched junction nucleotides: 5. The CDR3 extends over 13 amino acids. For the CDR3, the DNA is TGTGCCAGCACCCAGGGGGAACCCTACGAGCAGTACTTC. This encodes CASTQGEPYEQYF.

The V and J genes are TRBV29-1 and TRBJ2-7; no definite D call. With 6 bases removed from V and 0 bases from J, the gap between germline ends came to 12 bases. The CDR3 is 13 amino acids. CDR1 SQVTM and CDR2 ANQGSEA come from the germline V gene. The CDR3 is CSVPSPYSYEQYF. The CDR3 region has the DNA TGCAGCGTCCCGAGCCCGTACTCCTACGAGCAGTACTTC.

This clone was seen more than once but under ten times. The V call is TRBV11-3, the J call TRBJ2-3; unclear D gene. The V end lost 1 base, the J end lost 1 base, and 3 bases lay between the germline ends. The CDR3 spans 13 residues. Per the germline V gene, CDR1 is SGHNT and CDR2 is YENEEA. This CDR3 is CASSLGGTDTQYF. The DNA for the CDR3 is TGTGCCAGCAGCTTAGGCGGCACAGATACGCAGTATTTT. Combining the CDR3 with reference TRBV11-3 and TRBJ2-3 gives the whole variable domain EAGVVQSPRYKIIEKKQPVAFWCNPISGHNTLYWYLQNLGQGPELLIRYENEEAVDDSQLPKDRFSAERLKGVDSTLKIQPAELGDSAVYLCASSLGGTDTQYFGPGTRLTVL.

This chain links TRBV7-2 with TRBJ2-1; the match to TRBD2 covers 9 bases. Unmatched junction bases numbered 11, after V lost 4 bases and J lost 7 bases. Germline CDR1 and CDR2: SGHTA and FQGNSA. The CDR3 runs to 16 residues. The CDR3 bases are TGTGCCAGCAGCTCCCGAGCGGGGGGTTTGAATAATGAGCAGTTCTTC. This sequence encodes CASSSRAGGLNNEQFF.

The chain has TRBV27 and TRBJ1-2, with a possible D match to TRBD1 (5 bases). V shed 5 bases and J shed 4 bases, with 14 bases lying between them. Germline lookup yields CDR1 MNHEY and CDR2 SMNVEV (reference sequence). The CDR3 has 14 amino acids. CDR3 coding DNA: TGTGCCAGCAGTCGCGCGGGACGGTTCTATGGCTACACCTTC. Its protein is CASSRAGRFYGYTF.

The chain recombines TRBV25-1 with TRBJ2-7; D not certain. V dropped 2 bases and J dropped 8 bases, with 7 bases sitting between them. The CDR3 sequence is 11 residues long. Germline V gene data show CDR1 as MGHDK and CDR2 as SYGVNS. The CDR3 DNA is TGTGCCAGCAGTGAAACGACAAAGCAGTACTTC. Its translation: CASSETTKQYF.

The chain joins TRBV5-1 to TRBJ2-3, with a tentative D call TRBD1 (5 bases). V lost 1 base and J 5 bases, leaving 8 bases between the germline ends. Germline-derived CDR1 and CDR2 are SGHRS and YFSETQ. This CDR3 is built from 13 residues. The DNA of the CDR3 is TGCGCCAGCAGCTTGTCCAGGGAAGATACGCAGTATTTT. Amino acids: CASSLSREDTQYF.

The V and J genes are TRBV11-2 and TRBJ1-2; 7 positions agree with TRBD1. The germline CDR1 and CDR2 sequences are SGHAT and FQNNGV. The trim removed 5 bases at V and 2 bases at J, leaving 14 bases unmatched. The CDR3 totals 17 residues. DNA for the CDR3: TGTGCCAGCAGCCGTATCACCCCGCGACAGGGAAACTATGGCTACACCTTC. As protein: CASSRITPRQGNYGYTF. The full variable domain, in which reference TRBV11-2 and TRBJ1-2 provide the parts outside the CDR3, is EAGVAQSPRYKIIEKRQSVAFWCNPISGHATLYWYQQILGQGPKLLIQFQNNGVVDDSQLPKDRFSAERLKGVDSTLKIQPAKLEDSAVYLCASSRITPRQGNYGYTFGSGTRLTVV.

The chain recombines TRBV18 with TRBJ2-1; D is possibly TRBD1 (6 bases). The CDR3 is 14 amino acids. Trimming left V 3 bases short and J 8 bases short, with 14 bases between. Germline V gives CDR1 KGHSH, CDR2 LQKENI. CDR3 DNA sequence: TGTGCCAGCTCACCTGCCGGGACACCGGATGAGCAGTTCTTC. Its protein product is CASSPAGTPDEQFF.

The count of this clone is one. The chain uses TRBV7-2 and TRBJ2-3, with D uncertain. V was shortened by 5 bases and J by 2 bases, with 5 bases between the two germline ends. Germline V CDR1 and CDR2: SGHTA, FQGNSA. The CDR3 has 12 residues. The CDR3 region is CASSRDTDTQYF. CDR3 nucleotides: TGTGCCAGCAGCCGAGACACAGATACGCAGTATTTT.

CDR3 loop: CASSPPGQKGHGYTF. The CDR3 coding sequence is TGTGCCAGTAGCCCTCCGGGACAGAAAGGTCATGGCTACACCTTC. V is TRBV19 and J is TRBJ1-2; 7 nucleotides line up with TRBD1. Germline values: CDR1 LNHDA, CDR2 SQIVND (reference sequence). The length of the CDR3 is 15 residues. V was pared by 6 bases and J by 6 bases, with 13 bases of the junction left unmatched.

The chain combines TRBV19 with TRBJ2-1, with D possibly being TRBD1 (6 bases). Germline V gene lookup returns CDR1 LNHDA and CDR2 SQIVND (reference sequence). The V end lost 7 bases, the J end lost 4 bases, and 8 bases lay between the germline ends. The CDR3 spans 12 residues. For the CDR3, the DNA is TGTGCCAGTAATGACAGGTACAATGAGCAGTTCTTC. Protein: CASNDRYNEQFF.

The CDR3 sequence: CASSQETGARNTIYF. The CDR3 DNA reads as TGTGCCAGCAGCCAAGAGACAGGGGCGAGAAACACCATATATTTT. The V gene is TRBV4-2, the J gene TRBJ1-3; 8 nucleotides align to TRBD1. Germline trimming cut 0 bases from V and 5 bases from J; bases unmatched to any gene: 3. CDR1 and CDR2 from the germline V gene are LGHNA and YNFKEQ. This CDR3 is 15 amino acids long.

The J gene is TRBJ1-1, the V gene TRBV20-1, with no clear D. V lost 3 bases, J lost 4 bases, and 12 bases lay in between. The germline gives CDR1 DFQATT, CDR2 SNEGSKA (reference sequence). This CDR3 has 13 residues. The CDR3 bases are TGCAGTGCTAGTCTACCATTTGGCACTGAAGCTTTCTTT. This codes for CSASLPFGTEAFF.